One sample yielded the 3 T cell receptor beta chains listed below, sequenced in a study of T cells after yellow fever vaccination. TCRdb processed the 5' RACE reads anew with MiXCR; each CDR3 protein has one entry. The sample records 100,000 to 150,000 distinct CDR3 sequences, about 8.8% being singletons. Sequenced here: CD8+ T cells sorted from PBMCs, sampled on the day of the yellow fever booster vaccination. The receptors come from a man younger than 35 who received the YFV17D yellow fever vaccine.

This clonotype came up a few times. The gene calls are TRBV29-1 and TRBJ2-7, with 10 bases fitting TRBD2. The V gene's germline CDR1 is SQVTM and CDR2 ANQGSEA. J lost 2 bases, V lost 6 bases, and 4 bases had no gene match. CDR3 length: 13 amino acids. The DNA of the CDR3 is TGCAGCGTAGGACTAGCGGATACCTACGAGCAGTACTTC. Its translation: CSVGLADTYEQYF.

The chain has TRBV12-3 or TRBV12-4 and TRBJ2-7; D is possibly TRBD1 (5 bases). Trimming cost V 8 bases and J 5 bases, with 16 bases left between them. The CDR3 covers 13 residues. This CDR3 reads CASAPSRAHEQYF. The CDR3 DNA follows: TGTGCCAGCGCGCCCAGCAGGGCCCACGAGCAGTACTTC.

The rearrangement joins TRBV4-2 to TRBJ2-3; TRBD1 is a possible D gene (6 bases). V lost 0 bases and J lost 6, with 16 bases in between. This CDR3 is built from 16 residues. Germline CDR1 LGHNA, CDR2 YNFKEQ. The CDR3 sequence: CASSQERAMGADTQYF. CDR3 coding DNA: TGTGCCAGCAGCCAAGAGCGGGCCATGGGGGCCGATACGCAGTATTTT.